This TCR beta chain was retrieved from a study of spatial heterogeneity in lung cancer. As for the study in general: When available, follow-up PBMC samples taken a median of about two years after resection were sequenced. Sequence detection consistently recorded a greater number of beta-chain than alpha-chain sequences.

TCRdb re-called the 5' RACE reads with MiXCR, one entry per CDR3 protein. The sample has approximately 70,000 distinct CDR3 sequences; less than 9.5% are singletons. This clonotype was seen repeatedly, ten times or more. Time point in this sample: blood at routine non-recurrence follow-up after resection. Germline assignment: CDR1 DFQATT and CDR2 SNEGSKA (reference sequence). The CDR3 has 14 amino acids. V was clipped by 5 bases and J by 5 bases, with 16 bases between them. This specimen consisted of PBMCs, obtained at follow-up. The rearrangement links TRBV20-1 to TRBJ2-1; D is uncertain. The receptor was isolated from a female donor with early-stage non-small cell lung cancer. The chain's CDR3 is CSAPTRMKNNEQFF. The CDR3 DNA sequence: TGCAGTGCTCCCACGAGGATGAAAAACAATGAGCAGTTCTTC.